The clone carrying this T cell receptor (beta chain) came up once. TCRdb's copy holds only in-frame clones and misses some; the assay was immunoSEQ multiplex PCR. The table includes roughly 57,000 clones, around 92% detected once. CDR1 and CDR2 (germline): MNHNS, SASEGT. V was pared by 3 bases and J by 14 bases, with 13 bases between. This CDR3 is 11 amino acids long. The sample comes from a study of T cell changes during pregnancy in multiple sclerosis. The rearrangement uses TRBV6-1 and TRBJ1-2, with unresolved D. The clonotype originates from a female donor with multiple sclerosis, enrolled in a pregnancy study. The specimen was CD4+ T cells from peripheral blood mononuclear cells, collected after pregnancy. The DNA of the CDR3 is TGTGCCAGCAGTGAGCAAAAAGCCGGGACCTTC. Translated: CASSEQKAGTF.